The entry that follows covers one TCR delta chain sequence. Its specificity is not known. Germline assignment: CDR1 TSWWSYY and CDR2 QGS. This CDR3 has 20 residues. Trimming removed 0 bases at V and 0 bases at J, with 23 bases between. This sample was taken from a study of Vδ1+ human thymocytes. Study-wide points: Highly polyclonal TRG and TRD repertoires with Gaussian CDR3 length distributions appeared in thymus. Unlike peripheral blood Vdelta1+ controls, thymic delta-chain sequences included 15% to 25% Vdelta2 and few Vdelta3. The authors advised highly purified populations and single-cell validation.

Between roughly 97% and 99.6% of sorted thymocytes were Vdelta1+. Sequences come from RNA converted to cDNA by reverse transcription. Pooled V-gene forward primers with one constant-region reverse primer generated the CDR3 amplicons by multiplex PCR. With CATT, TCRdb re-called clones from the multiplex PCR reads. The profile covers about 75,000 delta-chain clones, with around 35% appearing a single time and 0.2% to 0.3% taken by the ten largest. The clonotype comes from a boy in the first two years of life who had congenital heart surgery. J is TRDJ1 and V is TRDV1, with D possibly matching TRDD3 (5 bases). The sequencing sample was made of Vdelta1+ gamma-delta thymocytes from the thymus. Subset here: FACS-sorted CD3+ TCRalphabeta- TCRVdelta1+ TCRVdelta2- thymocytes. The CDR3, as DNA: TGTGCTCTTGGGGAACTAGGACTACGTCGGGGGTTTTCGTACACCGATAAACTCATCTTT. It yields the protein CALGELGLRRGFSYTDKLIF.